Here is one TCR beta chain with its context. The antigen is undetermined. Clones were sequenced by immunoSEQ multiplex PCR, and TCRdb holds only the in-frame ones, with some missing. Altogether 23,000 or so clones are present, 65% to 85% being singletons, with the ten largest covering 15% to 20%. The sample comes from a study of OX40 agonist ivuxolimab in advanced cancers. Study-level findings and limits: Dose levels from 0.1 to 3.0 mg/kg saw CD4+ and CD8+ blood T cells expand clonally by week 6. Fewer expanded clones were found on average in CD4+ than in CD8+ T cells.

The V and J ends lost 6 bases and 0 bases, in that order; junction bases with no gene match: 7. Germline V gene sequence: CDR1 LGHNA, CDR2 YSLEER. This CDR3 spans 16 amino acids. This sequence was found in an adult with an advanced solid tumor such as melanoma, head and neck, liver or kidney cancer. The specimen was CD4+ or CD8+ T cells sorted from blood, collected in a trial of the OX40 agonist ivuxolimab. The rearrangement uses TRBV4-3 and TRBJ2-2; 7 bases are a match to TRBD1. This CDR3 reads CASRRTGTANTGELFF. CDR3 nucleotide sequence: TGCGCCAGCAGGAGGACCGGGACAGCGAACACCGGGGAGCTGTTTTTT.